This TCR beta chain is from a study of cytomegalovirus exposure and HLA in healthy donors. PCR was performed using 60 Vbeta and 13 Jbeta primers. This table comes from immunoSEQ multiplex PCR, and its TCRdb copy is limited to in-frame clones, with some not included. The sample holds roughly 98,000 clones, about three quarters seen once. The study, taken as a whole, reports: Prior analysis indicated that the majority of TCR beta V segments exhibited productivity approximately 90% or approximately 30% of the time. In a later analysis, TCR association rates varied by HLA locus: DRB1 most, HLA-C fewest.

CDR3 length: 11 residues. Germline V lookup: CDR1 SGHDT, CDR2 YYEEEE. V gave up 2 bases and J gave up 13 bases, with 7 bases separating them. In its sample, this clone was seen once. Its antigen is not known. The sequenced sample consisted of PBMCs. The sequence was collected from a man between 35 and 55 years old in good health and CMV-seronegative. The gene calls are TRBV5-6 and TRBJ1-6; possibly TRBD1 for D (5 bases). DNA of the CDR3: TGTGCCAGCAGCTTATCAGGGCCCCTCCACTTT. Translation: CASSLSGPLHF.